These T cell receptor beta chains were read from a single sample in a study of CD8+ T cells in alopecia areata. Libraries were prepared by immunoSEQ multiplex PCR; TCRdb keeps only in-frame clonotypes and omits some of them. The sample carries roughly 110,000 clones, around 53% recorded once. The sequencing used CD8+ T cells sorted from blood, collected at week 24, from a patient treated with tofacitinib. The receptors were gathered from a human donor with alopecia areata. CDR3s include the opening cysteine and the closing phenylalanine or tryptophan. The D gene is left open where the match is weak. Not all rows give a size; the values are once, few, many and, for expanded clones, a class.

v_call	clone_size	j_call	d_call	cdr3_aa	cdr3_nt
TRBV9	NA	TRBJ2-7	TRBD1	CASSGGGLYEQYF	TGTGCCAGCAGCGGAGGGGGCCTGTACGAGCAGTACTTC
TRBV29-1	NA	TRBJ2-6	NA	CSVEGDTSGANVLTF	TGCAGCGTTGAAGGAGACACCTCTGGGGCCAACGTCCTGACTTTC
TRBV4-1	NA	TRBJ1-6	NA	CASSHQGFTRDSPLHF	TGCGCCAGCAGCCACCAGGGCTTCACAAGGGATTCACCCCTCCACTTT
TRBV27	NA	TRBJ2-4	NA	CASSPSPAGTKNIQYF	TGTGCCAGCAGTCCCAGCCCCGCAGGGACCAAAAACATTCAGTACTTC
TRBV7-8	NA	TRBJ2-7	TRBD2	CASSLGLAPSEQYF	TGTGCCAGCAGCTTAGGACTAGCCCCCAGCGAGCAGTACTTC
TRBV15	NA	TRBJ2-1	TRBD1	CATSREKSRQGAYNEQFF	TGTGCCACCAGCAGAGAGAAATCTAGACAGGGGGCCTACAATGAGCAGTTCTTC
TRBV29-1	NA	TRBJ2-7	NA	CSAGRTEHYEQYF	TGCAGCGCCGGACGGACAGAGCATTACGAGCAGTACTTC
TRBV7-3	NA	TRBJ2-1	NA	CASSFHGTPLEGQFF	TGTGCCAGCAGCTTTCACGGGACTCCGCTTGAAGGGCAGTTCTTC
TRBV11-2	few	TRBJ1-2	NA	CASSQGDYGYTF	TGTGCCAGCAGCCAAGGGGACTATGGCTACACCTTC
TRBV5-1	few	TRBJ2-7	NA	CASSLEVALSYEQYF	TGCGCCAGCAGCTTGGAAGTAGCGCTTTCCTACGAGCAGTACTTC
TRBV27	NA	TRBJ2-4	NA	CASSLYSRGNIQYF	TGTGCCAGCAGTTTATACAGTAGGGGCAACATTCAGTACTTC
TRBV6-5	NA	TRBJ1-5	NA	CASSRDTHQPQHF	TGTGCCAGCAGCAGAGATACTCATCAGCCCCAGCATTTT
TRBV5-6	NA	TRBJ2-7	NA	CASSLLEGTEQYF	TGTGCCAGCAGCTTGCTGGAGGGTACCGAGCAGTACTTC
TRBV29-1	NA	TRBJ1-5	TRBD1	CSVETGGGQPQHF	TGCAGCGTCGAAACAGGGGGAGGGCAGCCCCAGCATTTT
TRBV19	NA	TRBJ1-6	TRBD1	CASEPGQGRYGNSPLHF	TGTGCCAGTGAACCGGGACAGGGCCGTTATGGTAATTCACCCCTCCACTTT
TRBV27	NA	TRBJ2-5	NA	CASRPDNQETQYF	TGTGCCAGCAGACCGGACAACCAAGAGACCCAGTACTTC
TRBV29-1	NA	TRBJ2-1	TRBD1	CSVGNPPRLGQVFRDEQFF	TGCAGCGTTGGGAACCCCCCCCGCCTTGGACAGGTATTCCGGGATGAGCAGTTCTTC
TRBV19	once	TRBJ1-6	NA	CASSILQYNSPLHF	TGTGCCAGTAGTATCTTACAGTATAATTCACCCCTCCACTTT
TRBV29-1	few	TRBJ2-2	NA	CSVEHTGELFF	TGCAGCGTTGAGCACACCGGGGAGCTGTTTTTT
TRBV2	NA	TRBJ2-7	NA	CASSGGSYEQYF	TGTGCCAGCAGTGGTGGCTCCTACGAGCAGTACTTC
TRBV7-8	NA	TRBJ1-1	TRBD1	CASSLLRDRAPNTEAFF	TGTGCCAGCAGCTTACTACGGGACAGGGCCCCGAACACTGAAGCTTTCTTT
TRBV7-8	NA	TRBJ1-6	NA	CASSLAVLVSLAVSPLHF	TGTGCCAGCAGCTTAGCGGTCCTCGTCAGCCTAGCAGTTTCACCCCTCCACTTT
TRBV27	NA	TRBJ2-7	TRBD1	CASSAQRGRSYEQYF	TGTGCCAGCAGTGCCCAGAGGGGGCGCAGCTACGAGCAGTACTTC
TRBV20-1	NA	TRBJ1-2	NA	CSARDHYGYTF	TGCAGTGCTAGAGATCACTATGGCTACACCTTC
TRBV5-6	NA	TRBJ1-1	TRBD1	CASGPQGAVGTEAFF	TGTGCCAGCGGACCACAGGGGGCAGTAGGGACTGAAGCTTTCTTT
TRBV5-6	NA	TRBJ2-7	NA	CASSLNSVGQYF	TGTGCCAGCAGCTTGAATTCGGTTGGGCAGTACTTC
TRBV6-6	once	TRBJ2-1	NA	CASIDRGNYNEQFF	TGTGCCAGCATAGACAGAGGGAACTACAATGAGCAGTTCTTC
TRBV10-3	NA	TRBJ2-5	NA	CAIREGLSQETQYF	TGTGCCATCAGAGAGGGACTTTCCCAAGAGACCCAGTACTTC
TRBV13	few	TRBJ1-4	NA	CASSLPGRHEKLFF	TGTGCCAGCAGCTTACCGGGGCGGCATGAAAAACTGTTTTTT
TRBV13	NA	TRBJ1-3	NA	CASSQGAWQTGNTIYF	TGTGCCAGCAGCCAAGGAGCTTGGCAAACTGGAAACACCATATATTTT
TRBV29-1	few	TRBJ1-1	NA	CSVEPGTNTEAFF	TGCAGCGTTGAGCCTGGGACGAACACTGAAGCTTTCTTT
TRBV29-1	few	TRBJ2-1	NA	CSVVGNEQFF	TGCAGCGTTGTTGGGAATGAGCAGTTCTTC
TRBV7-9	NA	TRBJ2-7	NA	CASSLGGLEQYF	TGTGCCAGCAGCTTAGGTGGGCTTGAGCAGTACTTC
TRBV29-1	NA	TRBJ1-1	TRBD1	CSVYRDRGGPETEAFF	TGCAGCGTCTACCGGGACAGGGGAGGGCCCGAAACTGAAGCTTTCTTT
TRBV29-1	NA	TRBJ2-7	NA	CSVEEDSSYEQYF	TGCAGCGTTGAAGAGGACAGCTCCTACGAGCAGTACTTC
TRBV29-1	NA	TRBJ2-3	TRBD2	CSANPTSGGLTDTQYF	TGCAGCGCTAACCCGACTAGCGGGGGCCTCACAGATACGCAGTATTTT
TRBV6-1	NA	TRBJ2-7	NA	CASSFLGSSYEQYF	TGTGCCAGCAGTTTTCTGGGGAGCTCCTACGAGCAGTACTTC
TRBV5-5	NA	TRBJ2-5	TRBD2	CASSPFVSGVETQYF	TGTGCCAGCAGCCCGTTTGTTAGCGGGGTCGAGACCCAGTACTTC
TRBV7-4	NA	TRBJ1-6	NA	CASSLVQGDSPLHF	TGTGCCAGCAGCTTGGTACAGGGAGATTCACCCCTCCACTTT
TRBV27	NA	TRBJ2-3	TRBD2	CASSLLRTSGGTDTQYF	TGTGCCAGCAGTTTACTCCGGACTAGCGGAGGCACAGATACGCAGTATTTT
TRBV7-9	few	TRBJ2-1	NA	CASRPDTAQQFF	TGTGCCAGCAGGCCGGACACGGCCCAGCAGTTCTTC
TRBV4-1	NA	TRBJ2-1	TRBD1	CASSQADRGGRNEQFF	TGCGCCAGCAGCCAAGCCGACAGGGGGGGTAGGAATGAGCAGTTCTTC
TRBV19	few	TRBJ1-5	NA	CASSIYRDNQPQHF	TGTGCCAGTAGTATCTACAGGGACAATCAGCCCCAGCATTTT
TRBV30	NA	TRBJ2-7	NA	CAWSGEQNFYEQYF	TGTGCCTGGAGTGGGGAACAGAATTTTTACGAGCAGTACTTC
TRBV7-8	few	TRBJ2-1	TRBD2	CASSLGLAGGGLYNEQFF	TGTGCCAGCAGCCTTGGACTAGCGGGGGGCGGTCTCTACAATGAGCAGTTCTTC
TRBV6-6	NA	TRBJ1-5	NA	CASSRQGPYQPQHF	TGTGCCAGCAGCCGGCAGGGTCCTTATCAGCCCCAGCATTTT
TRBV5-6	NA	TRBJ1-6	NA	CASSSHYNSPLHF	TGTGCCAGCAGCTCTCACTATAATTCACCCCTCCACTTT
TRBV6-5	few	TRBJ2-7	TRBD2	CASRGLAVYEQYF	TGTGCCAGCAGGGGACTAGCGGTCTACGAGCAGTACTTC
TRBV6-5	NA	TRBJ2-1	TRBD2	CASSYDSSGGPEQFF	TGTGCCAGCAGTTACGACTCTAGCGGGGGGCCTGAGCAGTTCTTC
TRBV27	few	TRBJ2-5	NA	CASREVGVLGETQYF	TGTGCCAGCAGAGAAGTGGGAGTTCTGGGGGAGACCCAGTACTTC
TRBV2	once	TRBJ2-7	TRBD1	CASSVWTGGYEQYF	TGTGCCAGCAGTGTTTGGACAGGGGGCTACGAGCAGTACTTC